A selection of T cell receptor beta chains follows, all from one sample in a study of beta chain features in type 1 diabetes. Clones were read by immunoSEQ multiplex PCR, and TCRdb kept only the in-frame ones, dropping some. The table lists 810,000 or so clones, about a sixth of them singletons. Sample: naive CD4+ T cells from blood. These receptors all stem from a woman between 18 and 30 years old in good health. Both conserved end residues are part of each CDR3. The order of the fields is J gene, V gene, CDR3 protein.

j_gene: TRBJ2-7
v_gene: TRBV5-6
CDR3aa: CASSQGGYEQYF

j_gene: NA
v_gene: TRBV29-1
CDR3aa: CSVGTGSSYEQYF

j_gene: TRBJ2-1
v_gene: TRBV5-1
CDR3aa: CASHPYRDKGTSGGNNEQFF

j_gene: TRBJ2-7
v_gene: TRBV7-3
CDR3aa: CASSYQGGYEQYF

j_gene: TRBJ2-5
v_gene: TRBV18
CDR3aa: CASGSQETQYF

j_gene: TRBJ1-1
v_gene: TRBV5-1
CDR3aa: CASSPNRDREAFF

j_gene: TRBJ2-5
v_gene: TRBV27
CDR3aa: CASSRTPGLVQETQYF

j_gene: TRBJ2-7
v_gene: TRBV25-1
CDR3aa: CASSLQGWEQYF

j_gene: TRBJ1-1
v_gene: TRBV5-1
CDR3aa: CASSFGGLNTEAFF

j_gene: TRBJ2-2
v_gene: TRBV6-5
CDR3aa: CASGEQGTGELFF

j_gene: TRBJ2-1
v_gene: TRBV7-2
CDR3aa: CASSLYGYNEQFF

j_gene: TRBJ1-4
v_gene: TRBV6-6
CDR3aa: CASSYSTLGAAEKLFF

j_gene: TRBJ2-1
v_gene: TRBV7-8
CDR3aa: CASSDGTGGFEQFF

j_gene: TRBJ2-6
v_gene: TRBV7-2
CDR3aa: CASSIPGANVLTF

j_gene: TRBJ2-1
v_gene: TRBV18
CDR3aa: CASLGDRSYNEQFF

j_gene: TRBJ2-5
v_gene: TRBV20-1
CDR3aa: CSAIVQETQYF

j_gene: TRBJ2-5
v_gene: TRBV5-1
CDR3aa: CASSAGTPLETQYF

j_gene: TRBJ2-7
v_gene: TRBV6-6
CDR3aa: CASSPPRTSGYEQYF

j_gene: TRBJ2-7
v_gene: TRBV28
CDR3aa: CASSPIPGEQYF

j_gene: TRBJ2-7
v_gene: TRBV19
CDR3aa: CASRGLAGGSYEQYF

j_gene: TRBJ1-5
v_gene: TRBV18
CDR3aa: CASSPLGGSNQPQHF

j_gene: TRBJ2-1
v_gene: TRBV7-2
CDR3aa: CASSLVSVGNEQFF

j_gene: TRBJ2-1
v_gene: TRBV6-7
CDR3aa: CASSTSGRKFF

j_gene: TRBJ2-6
v_gene: TRBV2
CDR3aa: CASSRGRGANVLTF

j_gene: TRBJ1-5
v_gene: TRBV5-6
CDR3aa: CASSLLGRDQPQHF

j_gene: TRBJ1-1
v_gene: TRBV20-1
CDR3aa: CSARVSGGAFF

j_gene: TRBJ2-7
v_gene: TRBV6-5
CDR3aa: CASSYDRAYEQYF

j_gene: TRBJ1-5
v_gene: TRBV9
CDR3aa: CASSVSGDSNQPQHF

j_gene: TRBJ2-7
v_gene: TRBV6-6
CDR3aa: CASSYSVQYSYEQYF

j_gene: TRBJ2-3
v_gene: TRBV7-9
CDR3aa: CASSFTGTDTQYF

j_gene: TRBJ1-5
v_gene: TRBV2
CDR3aa: CASHGTGRQPQHF

j_gene: TRBJ2-1
v_gene: TRBV15
CDR3aa: CATSRTSVPTYNEQFF

j_gene: TRBJ1-5
v_gene: TRBV5-1
CDR3aa: CASSLEGHGQPQHF

j_gene: TRBJ2-3
v_gene: TRBV10-3
CDR3aa: CAISPGRDTDTQYF

j_gene: TRBJ1-5
v_gene: TRBV6-1
CDR3aa: CASRGAAYSNQPQHF

j_gene: TRBJ2-3
v_gene: TRBV7-2
CDR3aa: CASSTRSVGTDTQYF

j_gene: TRBJ2-1
v_gene: TRBV19
CDR3aa: CASSITPGSGAYNEQFF

j_gene: TRBJ2-7
v_gene: TRBV6-5
CDR3aa: CASRLFFLGSYEQYF

j_gene: TRBJ2-7
v_gene: TRBV9
CDR3aa: CASSPSPVASYEQYF

j_gene: TRBJ1-2
v_gene: TRBV10-3
CDR3aa: CAISDPTGGYGYTF

j_gene: TRBJ1-1
v_gene: TRBV18
CDR3aa: CASSPPARHTEAFF

j_gene: TRBJ2-1
v_gene: TRBV25-1
CDR3aa: CASSPGPYDNEQFF

j_gene: TRBJ2-3
v_gene: TRBV7-2
CDR3aa: CASSRADTQYF

j_gene: TRBJ2-2
v_gene: TRBV7-8
CDR3aa: CASSLSEGRTGELFF

j_gene: TRBJ2-7
v_gene: TRBV28
CDR3aa: CASSRTSGTYEQYF

j_gene: TRBJ2-2
v_gene: TRBV25-1
CDR3aa: CASSPRLIGRAGELFF

j_gene: TRBJ2-7
v_gene: TRBV9
CDR3aa: CASSNGTFPYEQYF

j_gene: TRBJ2-3
v_gene: TRBV4-1
CDR3aa: CASSQSGTSGRQTDTQYF

j_gene: TRBJ2-7
v_gene: TRBV15
CDR3aa: CATSIRVAYEQYF

j_gene: TRBJ1-5
v_gene: TRBV28
CDR3aa: CASNLGSESNQPQHF

j_gene: TRBJ2-2
v_gene: TRBV4-3
CDR3aa: CASSLQGLAGVVGELFF

j_gene: TRBJ2-5
v_gene: TRBV28
CDR3aa: CASSLAAGSAQETQYF

j_gene: TRBJ2-1
v_gene: TRBV9
CDR3aa: CASTQEPSGRREQFF

j_gene: TRBJ2-7
v_gene: TRBV15
CDR3aa: CATSRDVALEQYF

j_gene: TRBJ2-2
v_gene: TRBV7-2
CDR3aa: CASSLNTGMVTGELFF

j_gene: TRBJ2-7
v_gene: TRBV20-1
CDR3aa: CSASQGNEQYF

j_gene: TRBJ1-2
v_gene: TRBV7-9
CDR3aa: CASSHTWDLTIGSGYTF

j_gene: TRBJ2-1
v_gene: TRBV28
CDR3aa: CATYSTSGSDEQFF

j_gene: TRBJ2-2
v_gene: TRBV6-6
CDR3aa: CASRTSGRSGELFF